This T cell receptor beta chain emerged from a study of T cell repertoires in cytomegalovirus infection. The CDR3 spans 16 residues. The germline V gene has CDR1 SGHVS and CDR2 FNYEAQ. Using its own MiXCR run on the reads, TCRdb lists one record per CDR3 protein. The sample includes around 800,000 distinct CDR3 sequences, about 30% seen only once; the top ten take 12%. Concerning this clonotype: Its antigen is unidentified. With a much larger clone just one base away, this may be a read error.

The source of this sequence is a human donor in good health (CMV status not recorded). Some clones in this sample may be carry-over from other donors' samples. Source: cultured CD8+ T cells from PBMCs, taken from culture after CMV antigen stimulation. The V and J genes are TRBV7-6 and TRBJ2-1; the match to TRBD2 covers 14 bases. The CDR3 DNA reads as TGTGTCAGCAGCCCCCGGACTAGCGGGGGGTACAATGAGCAGTTCTTC. It specifies CVSSPRTSGGYNEQFF.